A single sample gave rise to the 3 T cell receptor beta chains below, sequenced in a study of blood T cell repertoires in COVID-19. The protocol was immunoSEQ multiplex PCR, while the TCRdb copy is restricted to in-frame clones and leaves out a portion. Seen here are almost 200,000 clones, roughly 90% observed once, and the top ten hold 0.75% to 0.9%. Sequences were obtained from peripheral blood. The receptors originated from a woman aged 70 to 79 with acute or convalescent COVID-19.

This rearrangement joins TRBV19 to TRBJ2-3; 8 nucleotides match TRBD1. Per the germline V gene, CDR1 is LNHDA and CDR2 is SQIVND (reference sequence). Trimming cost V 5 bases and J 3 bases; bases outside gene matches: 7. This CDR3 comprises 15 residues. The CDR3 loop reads CASSGTGGFTDTQYF. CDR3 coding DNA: TGTGCCAGTAGTGGTACAGGGGGATTTACAGATACGCAGTATTTT.

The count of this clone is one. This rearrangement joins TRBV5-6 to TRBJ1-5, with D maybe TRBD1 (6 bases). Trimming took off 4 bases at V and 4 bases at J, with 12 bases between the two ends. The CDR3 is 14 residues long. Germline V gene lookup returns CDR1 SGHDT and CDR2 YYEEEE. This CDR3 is CASSKGQPNQPQHF. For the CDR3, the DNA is TGTGCCAGCAGCAAAGGACAGCCTAATCAGCCCCAGCATTTT.

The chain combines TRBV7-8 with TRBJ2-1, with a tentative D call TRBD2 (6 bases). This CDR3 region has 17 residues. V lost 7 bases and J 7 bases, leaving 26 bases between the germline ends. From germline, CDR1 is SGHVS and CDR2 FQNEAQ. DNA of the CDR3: TGTGCCAGCATTAGAGCCCGCGGGGTTACTATTGCGAATGAGCAGTTCTTC. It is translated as CASIRARGVTIANEQFF.